Here is one T cell receptor (beta chain) with its context. The antigen is unknown. This sample is part of a study of cytomegalovirus exposure and HLA in healthy donors. This CDR3 spans 15 amino acids. CDR1 is SNHLY and CDR2 is FYNNEI in the germline V gene. Trimming took off 5 bases at V and 0 bases at J, with 14 bases between the two ends. The PCR contained 60 Vbeta and 13 Jbeta primers. Generated by immunoSEQ multiplex PCR, the TCRdb table keeps only in-frame clones and is missing some. The sample table sets out about 120,000 clones. General observations from the study: Prior analysis indicated that the majority of TCR beta V segments exhibited productivity approximately 87% or approximately 30% of the time.

The sample consisted of PBMCs. The gene calls are TRBV2 and TRBJ2-7; D possibly corresponds to TRBD2 (6 bases). The receptor was derived from a man younger than 30 in good health and CMV-seronegative. The CDR3 spells CASSPGLLSSYEQYF. CDR3 nucleotide sequence: TGTGCCAGCAGTCCGGGACTCCTAAGCTCCTACGAGCAGTACTTC.